What follows are 2 T cell receptor beta chains derived from one specimen sequenced in a study of control samples from healthy donors and cancer patients. The repertoire was sequenced with immunoSEQ multiplex PCR; TCRdb's copy has only in-frame clones and lacks some. The data show about 100,000 clones, 85% to 95% seen once. The specimen was blood. The receptors come from a man aged 18-30 years in good health.

This rearrangement joins TRBV2 to TRBJ1-3; D unresolved. CDR3 length equals 12 residues. Trimming took 3 bases from V and 3 from J, leaving 3 bases between them. Germline V CDR1 and CDR2: SNHLY, FYNNEI. The CDR3 sequence is CASSDNGNTIYF. The CDR3 coding sequence is TGTGCCAGCAGTGATAATGGAAACACCATATATTTT.

This chain connects TRBV12-3 or TRBV12-4 to TRBJ1-1; no clear D. This CDR3 has 13 residues. The V end lost 5 bases, the J end lost 1 base, and 8 bases lay between the germline ends. CDR3 amino acids: CASSQRENTEAFF. The CDR3 region has the DNA TGTGCCAGCAGTCAAAGGGAGAACACTGAAGCTTTCTTT.